The 13 T cell receptor beta chains reported below all come from one sample, sequenced in a study of shared clonotypes between healthy human individuals. Assay used: immunoSEQ multiplex PCR; TCRdb lists only in-frame clones, some missing. In the table there are approximately 1.5 million clones, around 98.5% of which are singletons. The sequencing sample was made of naive CD4+ T cells sorted from blood. Subset: CD45RA+ positively selected. These receptors were collected from a man aged 25-45 years in good health.

The chain is built from TRBV5-4 and TRBJ1-5, with D unresolved. The V end was cut by 5 bases, the J end by 0 bases, with 6 bases between. This CDR3 comprises 13 residues. Looked up from germline, CDR1 is SGHNT and CDR2 is YYREEE (reference sequence). The CDR3 nucleotides read TGTGCCAGCAGTCGGGATAGCAATCAGCCCCAGCATTTT. As protein: CASSRDSNQPQHF.

V usage is TRBV6-1 and J usage is TRBJ2-7; possibly TRBD1 for D (6 bases). Germline V gene sequence: CDR1 MNHNS, CDR2 SASEGT. This CDR3 has 12 amino acids. Between the trimmed V and J ends, which lost 6 bases and 5 bases, there was a span of 11 bases. DNA for the CDR3: TGTGCCAGCAGGACTGACAGGAACGAGCAGTACTTC. Protein: CASRTDRNEQYF.

This chain connects TRBV27 to TRBJ2-3, with a tentative D call TRBD2 (5 bases). Trimming cost V 0 bases and J 1 base, with 11 bases left between them. Germline values: CDR1 MNHEY, CDR2 SMNVEV (reference sequence). This CDR3 spans 16 amino acids. This chain's CDR3 is CASSLSRGIGTDTQYF. In DNA, the CDR3 is TGTGCCAGCAGTTTATCGAGAGGGATTGGCACAGATACGCAGTATTTT.

This chain connects TRBV9 to TRBJ2-1, with TRBD2 identical over 9 bases. Germline CDR1 is SGDLS and CDR2 is YYNGEE. V shed 2 bases and J 0 bases; nucleotides not matched to a gene: 6. The CDR3 length is 17 residues. CDR3 DNA: TGTGCCAGCAGCGTTGCTAGCGGGGTAAGCTCCTACAATGAGCAGTTCTTC. It is translated as CASSVASGVSSYNEQFF.

This clone came up once. The sample holds other DNA sequences that translate to the same CDR3. The chain couples TRBV18 to TRBJ2-2; D ambiguous. This CDR3 is 14 amino acids long. Trimming removed 0 bases from V and 5 bases from J, with 7 bases in between. In germline, CDR1 is KGHSH, CDR2 LQKENI. The CDR3 protein is CASSPPGLTGELFF. In nucleotides, the CDR3 is TGTGCCAGCTCACCACCAGGGTTAACCGGGGAGCTGTTTTTT. The variable domain in full, with the rest retrieved from reference TRBV18 and TRBJ2-2, is NAGVMQNPRHLVRRRGQEARLRCSPMKGHSHVYWYRQLPEEGLKFMVYLQKENIIDESGMPKERFSAEFPKEGPSILRIQQVVRGDSAAYFCASSPPGLTGELFFGEGSRLTVL.

Worth noting for this clone: Other DNA sequences in the sample encode the same CDR3. The rearrangement uses TRBV2 and TRBJ2-2, with a possible D match to TRBD2 (5 bases). The CDR3 totals 13 residues. V was trimmed by 6 bases and J by 1 base, leaving 6 bases between them. Germline CDR1 is SNHLY and CDR2 is FYNNEI. The CDR3 DNA reads as TGTGCCAGCAGCGGGGAGAACACCGGGGAGCTGTTTTTT. It translates to CASSGENTGELFF. The full variable domain, with the rest looked up from reference TRBV2 and TRBJ2-2, is EPEVTQTPSHQVTQMGQEVILRCVPISNHLYFYWYRQILGQKVEFLVSFYNNEISEKSEIFDDQFSVERPDGSNFTLKIRSTKLEDSAMYFCASSGENTGELFFGEGSRLTVL.

The chain has TRBV14 and TRBJ2-1; the match to TRBD1 covers 10 bases. The length of the CDR3 is 16 residues. Germline V gene sequence: CDR1 SGHDN, CDR2 FVKESK. The trim removed 5 bases at V and 4 bases at J, leaving 8 bases unmatched. CDR3 sequence reads: CASSAAPGQGYNEQFF. In DNA, the CDR3 is TGTGCCAGCAGCGCCGCACCGGGACAGGGGTACAATGAGCAGTTCTTC.

This sequence joins TRBV5-5 and TRBJ1-4, with 9 bases lining up with TRBD1. Losses at the gene ends were 4 bases for V and 5 bases for J; bases not matched to a gene: 6. Germline V lookup: CDR1 SGHKS, CDR2 YYEKEE (reference sequence). CDR3 size: 15 residues. The CDR3 loop reads CASSKGQGRNEKLFF. The CDR3 nucleotides are TGTGCCAGCAGCAAAGGACAGGGGCGAAATGAAAAACTGTTTTTT.

V usage is TRBV7-2 and J usage is TRBJ1-5; TRBD1 is a possible D gene (6 bases). The CDR3 totals 15 residues. Germline V gene data show CDR1 as SGHTA and CDR2 as FQGNSA. Trimming shortened V by 1 base and J by 2 bases, and 9 bases separated the two germline ends. The CDR3 here is CASSLVPGGNQPQHF. The DNA of the CDR3 is TGTGCCAGCAGCTTAGTGCCAGGGGGCAATCAGCCCCAGCATTTT.

The chain couples TRBV19 to TRBJ2-1, with 7 nucleotides matching TRBD1. There are 16 residues in the CDR3. The trim removed 3 bases at V and 6 bases at J, leaving 11 bases unmatched. Germline V gene sequence: CDR1 LNHDA, CDR2 SQIVND (reference sequence). The CDR3 region has the DNA TGTGCCAGTAGTATTCGACAGGGCTTGGGAAGCAATGAGCAGTTCTTC. Amino acids: CASSIRQGLGSNEQFF.

The chain couples TRBV5-4 to TRBJ2-7; TRBD2 matches 10 bases. This CDR3 comprises 16 residues. In germline, CDR1 is SGHNT, CDR2 YYREEE (reference sequence). Trimming removed 4 bases from V and 5 bases from J; junction bases left unmatched: 12. The chain's CDR3 is CASSPQGPSGRNEQYF. CDR3 coding DNA: TGTGCCAGCAGCCCACAGGGGCCTAGCGGGAGAAACGAGCAGTACTTC.

A note on this clone: Other DNA sequences in the sample encode the same CDR3. The genes are TRBV9 and TRBJ2-1; no firm D call. Germline values: CDR1 SGDLS, CDR2 YYNGEE. The CDR3 loop spans 15 amino acids. Trimming left V 0 bases short and J 4 bases short, with 11 bases between. CDR3 protein: CASSVGLEVYNEQFF. In nucleotides, the CDR3 is TGTGCCAGCAGCGTAGGGCTAGAAGTTTACAATGAGCAGTTCTTC.

With regard to this clone: At the DNA level, this CDR3 is encoded by other sequences in the same sample as well. The genes are TRBV28 and TRBJ1-2; D is uncertain. Germline V CDR1 and CDR2: MDHEN, SYDVKM. The CDR3 runs 13 residues. Trimming shortened V by 3 bases and J by 0 bases, and 5 bases separated the two germline ends. Written as DNA, the CDR3 is TGTGCCAGCAGTTTCCGAGCTAACTATGGCTACACCTTC. Translated, it gives CASSFRANYGYTF.